The 31 T cell receptor beta chains presented below share a single source sample, sequenced in a study of PD-L1 blockade in urothelial cancer (dated by TCRdb to between 2016 and 2019). The library was built by means of the immunoSEQ multiplex PCR assay. In its TCRdb copy, this immuneACCESS table keeps in-frame sequences only and misses some clones. Where compared with another copy, unresolved V genes explain less than half of these, and the others have no known cause. The table for this sample lists 58,000 or so clones; 86% of them were counted only once. Approximately 2.9% of the sample goes to the ten largest clones. This specimen was PBMCs, taken around atezolizumab (anti-PD-L1) treatment. Every receptor here comes from a man between 50 and 59 years old with urothelial cancer.

The V gene is TRBV9, the J gene TRBJ1-1; the D is unclear. The V end lost 1 base, the J end lost 1 base, and 8 bases lay between the germline ends. CDR3 size: 14 residues. Germline CDR1 and CDR2: SGDLS and YYNGEE. CDR3 sequence reads: CASSVTYKNTEAFF. The CDR3 DNA reads TGTGCCAGCAGCGTAACATACAAGAACACTGAAGCTTTCTTT.

This clone was counted a single time. The V and J genes are TRBV5-1 and TRBJ2-3; D possibly corresponds to TRBD1 (6 bases). Per the germline V gene, CDR1 is SGHRS and CDR2 is YFSETQ. The CDR3 is made up of 17 amino acids. Trimming took 4 bases from V and 3 from J, leaving 21 bases between them. In DNA, the CDR3 is TGCGCCAGCAGCCACCGTTGGTGGGACAAGAGTACAGATACGCAGTATTTT. Protein sequence: CASSHRWWDKSTDTQYF.

The rearrangement links TRBV5-4 to TRBJ2-5, with TRBD2 identical over 9 bases. Trimming took 3 bases from V and 2 from J; bases not matched to a gene: 8. This CDR3 is built from 16 residues. Germline values: CDR1 SGHNT, CDR2 YYREEE (reference sequence). Here the CDR3 DNA reads TGTGCCAGCAGCTCCTCAGGACTAGCGAAACAAGAGACCCAGTACTTC. This encodes CASSSSGLAKQETQYF.

The V gene is TRBV6-1, the J gene TRBJ1-5; perhaps TRBD1 as D (6 bases). The germline CDR1 and CDR2 sequences are MNHNS and SASEGT. There are 13 residues in the CDR3. Trimming shortened V by 7 bases and J by 10 bases, and 17 bases separated the two germline ends. CDR3 sequence (DNA): TGTGCCAGCACCGGGGGGCCTCATTTCCCCCAGCATTTT. Protein: CASTGGPHFPQHF.

The V gene is TRBV13, the J gene TRBJ2-3; unclear D gene. With 2 bases removed from V and 5 bases from J, the gap between germline ends came to 2 bases. The CDR3 loop spans 11 amino acids. Germline V gene lookup returns CDR1 PRHDT and CDR2 FYEKMQ (reference sequence). The CDR3 sequence: CASSLQDTQYF. Here the CDR3 DNA reads TGTGCCAGCAGCTTACAAGATACGCAGTATTTT.

This clone was found a few times. This rearrangement joins TRBV5-4 to TRBJ1-6; D unclear. Trimming took 4 bases from V and 7 from J, leaving 18 bases between them. The CDR3 is made up of 16 amino acids. Germline lookup yields CDR1 SGHNT and CDR2 YYREEE (reference sequence). The CDR3 spells CASSEDQKPGNSPLHF. In DNA form, the CDR3 reads TGTGCCAGCAGCGAGGACCAAAAACCGGGAAATTCACCCCTCCACTTT.

This clone has just a few counts. This same CDR3 is encoded by further DNA sequences in the sample. This chain connects TRBV4-1 to TRBJ2-2; TRBD2 agrees at 9 bases. V lost 1 base to trimming and J lost 4 bases; unmatched junction nucleotides: 10. Germline assignment: CDR1 MGHRA and CDR2 YSYEKL. The CDR3 covers 18 residues. CDR3 in DNA: TGCGCCAGCAGCCAAGGGGGATTAGCGGGAGTCGGCACCGGGGAGCTGTTTTTT. Amino acids: CASSQGGLAGVGTGELFF.

The chain is built from TRBV20-1 and TRBJ2-7; the D is unclear. The CDR3 has 11 amino acids. Germline V lookup: CDR1 DFQATT, CDR2 SNEGSKA (reference sequence). The CDR3 DNA sequence: TGCAGCGCTTTAGCTAGGTACGAGCAGTACTTC. This codes for CSALARYEQYF.

The rearrangement joins TRBV5-1 to TRBJ2-7, with 15 nucleotides matching TRBD2. After removal of 4 bases from V and 4 bases from J, the junction contained 6 bases not matched to a gene. CDR3 length: 16 amino acids. Germline V gene data show CDR1 as SGHRS and CDR2 as YFSETQ. Here the CDR3 DNA reads TGCGCCAGCAGCCCAGGACTAGCGGGAGGGCCTTACGAGCAGTACTTC. This codes for CASSPGLAGGPYEQYF.

The chain has TRBV30 and TRBJ1-1; 7 bases agree with TRBD1. The CDR3 spans 14 residues. Germline V CDR1 and CDR2: GTSNPN, SVGIG (reference sequence). J lost 6 bases, V lost 5 bases, and 12 bases had no gene match. CDR3 nucleotide sequence: TGTGCCTGGGCCTTACAGGGGAGGTACGCTGAAGCTTTCTTT. Translation gives CAWALQGRYAEAFF.

V and J are TRBV10-2 and TRBJ2-5; 7 positions agree with TRBD1. Trimming took 8 bases from V and 1 from J; bases not matched to a gene: 1. This CDR3 has 12 residues. The V gene's germline CDR1 is WSHSY and CDR2 SAAADI. Written as DNA, the CDR3 is TGCGCCAGCCGGGACAGCCAAGAGACCCAGTACTTC. It translates to CASRDSQETQYF.

This clone was counted only a few times. The CDR3 coding sequence is TGTGCCAGCAGGGCTACAGTATTCTCCTACAATGAGCAGTTCTTC. This gives the protein CASRATVFSYNEQFF. The chain combines TRBV6-1 with TRBJ2-1; the D is unclear. The V end was cut by 6 bases, the J end by 0 bases, with 12 bases between. CDR1 MNHNS and CDR2 SASEGT come from the germline V gene. CDR3 size: 15 residues.

V gene TRBV5-4 combines with J gene TRBJ2-7; 7 bases map to TRBD1. Germline loops: CDR1 SGHNT, CDR2 YYREEE (reference sequence). The CDR3 is made up of 13 amino acids. Trimming took 4 bases from V and 4 from J; bases not matched to a gene: 5. As DNA, the CDR3 is TGTGCCAGCAGCCGGGACAGCGAGTACGAGCAGTACTTC. This encodes CASSRDSEYEQYF.

The chain couples TRBV7-2 to TRBJ2-7; the match to TRBD2 covers 10 bases. This CDR3 comprises 14 residues. Germline loops: CDR1 SGHTA, CDR2 FQGNSA. Unmatched junction bases numbered 3, after V lost 3 bases and J lost 4 bases. This CDR3 reads CASSFGAGGYEQYF. The CDR3 region has the DNA TGTGCCAGCAGCTTCGGAGCGGGGGGGTACGAGCAGTACTTC.

The chain combines TRBV14 with TRBJ2-7; 8 bases are a match to TRBD2. Germline trimming cut 2 bases from V and 5 bases from J; bases unmatched to any gene: 8. Germline lookup yields CDR1 SGHDN and CDR2 FVKESK. The CDR3 has 15 amino acids. CDR3 bases: TGTGCCAGCAGCCAATTAGCGGGATTGGTCCACGAGCAGTACTTC. It is translated as CASSQLAGLVHEQYF.

This chain connects TRBV5-6 to TRBJ2-1; 9 bases are a match to TRBD1. The germline V gene has CDR1 SGHDT and CDR2 YYEEEE. The CDR3 totals 15 residues. After removal of 4 bases from V and 10 bases from J, the junction contained 12 bases not matched to a gene. The DNA for the CDR3 is TGTGCCAGCAGCCGACCGGGACAGGGAGTTTACGAGCAGTTCTTC. Its translation: CASSRPGQGVYEQFF.

This chain links TRBV7-9 with TRBJ2-7; 9 bases match TRBD2. The trim removed 2 bases at V and 3 bases at J, leaving 8 bases unmatched. This CDR3 region has 16 residues. Per the germline V gene, CDR1 is SEHNR and CDR2 is FQNEAQ (reference sequence). DNA for the CDR3: TGTGCCAGCAGCTTACCTAGCGGGAAAATTCTCTACGAGCAGTACTTC. It specifies CASSLPSGKILYEQYF.

This clone was counted a few times. This chain uses TRBV5-1 with TRBJ2-3; 8 positions match TRBD2. J gave up 6 bases and V 0 bases, and 9 bases lay outside the gene matches. This CDR3 region has 16 residues. Germline loops: CDR1 SGHRS, CDR2 YFSETQ. CDR3 region: CASSLDLREGHDTQYF. The CDR3 bases are TGCGCCAGCAGCTTGGATCTCCGGGAGGGCCACGATACGCAGTATTTT.

This rearrangement joins TRBV5-5 to TRBJ2-7; TRBD1 aligns across 7 bases. Trimming at V came to 6 bases and at J to 1 base, leaving 13 bases not matched to a gene. This CDR3 region has 16 residues. In germline, CDR1 is SGHKS, CDR2 YYEKEE (reference sequence). Here the CDR3 DNA reads TGTGCCAGCACCAAAGAGCCGGGACAGAAGTCCTACGAGCAGTACTTC. Its translation: CASTKEPGQKSYEQYF.

The CDR3 loop reads CASSPRTGGLVFTGELFF. CDR3 DNA sequence: TGTGCCAGCAGCCCTCGGACAGGGGGCCTAGTATTTACCGGGGAGCTGTTTTTT. The chain carries TRBV7-9 and TRBJ2-2; 11 bases fit TRBD1. CDR1 and CDR2 (germline): SEHNR, FQNEAQ (reference sequence). This CDR3 has 18 amino acids. V lost 5 bases and J lost 5; bases outside the gene matches: 13.

The chain links TRBV15 to TRBJ2-7; D remains ambiguous. V was cut by 5 bases and J by 3 bases, with 14 bases left in between. CDR3 length: 14 amino acids. Germline V gene data show CDR1 as LNHNV and CDR2 as YYDKDF (reference sequence). The DNA of the CDR3 is TGTGCCACCAGCGCGGCCCTAGACTTCTACGAGCAGTACTTC. It specifies CATSAALDFYEQYF.

V gene TRBV6-5 combines with J gene TRBJ1-5; 7 bases agree with TRBD1. V lost 3 bases and J lost 5; bases outside the gene matches: 4. Germline loops: CDR1 MNHEY, CDR2 SVGAGI. This CDR3 has 14 residues. DNA for the CDR3: TGTGCCAGCAGTTATAAACAGGGGTATCAGCCCCAGCATTTT. Encoded protein: CASSYKQGYQPQHF.

This rearrangement joins TRBV30 to TRBJ2-2; 10 bases are a match to TRBD1. Germline loops: CDR1 GTSNPN, CDR2 SVGIG (reference sequence). This CDR3 comprises 15 residues. V dropped 0 bases and J dropped 5; count of bases not matched to a gene: 3. CDR3 sequence reads: CAWSVGTGVTGELFF. The CDR3 bases are TGTGCCTGGAGTGTAGGGACAGGGGTTACCGGGGAGCTGTTTTTT.

CDR3 amino acids: CASRRSEGETQYF. The CDR3 coding sequence is TGTGCCAGCAGGAGGTCGGAGGGAGAGACCCAGTACTTC. The rearrangement uses TRBV5-6 and TRBJ2-5; D may be TRBD2 (6 bases). This CDR3 has 13 residues. Germline CDR1 SGHDT, CDR2 YYEEEE. The ends were cut back, 5 bases at V and 4 bases at J, with 12 bases in the middle.

The rearrangement joins TRBV5-4 to TRBJ2-5; weak D call: TRBD2 (5 bases). The CDR3 consists of 15 residues. Germline V CDR1 and CDR2: SGHNT, YYREEE (reference sequence). V lost 0 bases to trimming and J lost 4 bases, with 13 bases between them. DNA for the CDR3: TGTGCCAGCAGCTTGGGAGAAAACAGCGGAGAGACCCAGTACTTC. Amino acids: CASSLGENSGETQYF.

This chain connects TRBV18 to TRBJ2-3; 9 nucleotides line up with TRBD2. With 6 bases clipped from V and 2 bases from J, the junction kept 12 bases outside the gene matches. This CDR3 is 17 amino acids long. The germline CDR1 and CDR2 sequences are KGHSH and LQKENI. CDR3 residues: CASSPLPSGTNTDTQYF. For the CDR3, the DNA is TGTGCCAGCTCGCCTCTCCCTAGCGGGACGAACACAGATACGCAGTATTTT.

This clone was observed a single time. The chain has TRBV27 and TRBJ2-5; TRBD2 matches 13 bases. V gave up 5 bases and J gave up 4 bases; unmatched junction bases: 4. The CDR3 is 15 residues long. Germline CDR1 and CDR2: MNHEY and SMNVEV (reference sequence). CDR3 sequence: CASSGTSGISETQYF. DNA of the CDR3: TGTGCCAGCAGTGGGACTAGCGGGATATCAGAGACCCAGTACTTC.

The genes are TRBV7-9 and TRBJ1-1, with 9 nucleotides matching TRBD1. Germline loops: CDR1 SEHNR, CDR2 FQNEAQ (reference sequence). The CDR3 spans 13 residues. After removal of 4 bases from V and 13 bases from J, the junction contained 10 bases not matched to a gene. The CDR3 DNA sequence: TGTGCCAGCAGCTACGCTAGGGACAGGGTGGGTTTCTTT. Amino acid sequence: CASSYARDRVGFF.

This sequence joins TRBV9 and TRBJ1-6; D is unresolved. Germline-derived CDR1 and CDR2 are SGDLS and YYNGEE. The CDR3 is made up of 15 amino acids. Trimming stripped 6 bases from V and 10 bases from J, with 20 bases between. The CDR3 reads CASKPPSRLLSPLHF. The CDR3 DNA is TGTGCCAGCAAGCCCCCCTCTAGACTTCTCTCACCCCTCCACTTT.

V is TRBV18 and J is TRBJ2-7, with D unclear. The CDR3 totals 14 residues. Trimming pared 0 bases from V and 2 bases from J, leaving 8 bases between. Germline lookup yields CDR1 KGHSH and CDR2 LQKENI. The CDR3 protein is CASSPPSRPYEQYF. The DNA of the CDR3 is TGTGCCAGCTCACCACCGTCCAGGCCCTACGAGCAGTACTTC.

The chain couples TRBV11-2 to TRBJ2-7; 8 bases align to TRBD2. Germline V lookup: CDR1 SGHAT, CDR2 FQNNGV. The trim removed 5 bases at V and 7 bases at J, leaving 1 base unmatched. CDR3 length: 11 amino acids. The CDR3 coding sequence is TGTGCCAGCAGCCCGGGGGGGGAGCAGTACTTC. It is translated as CASSPGGEQYF. The whole variable domain, filled in from reference TRBV11-2 and TRBJ2-7, reads EAGVAQSPRYKIIEKRQSVAFWCNPISGHATLYWYQQILGQGPKLLIQFQNNGVVDDSQLPKDRFSAERLKGVDSTLKIQPAKLEDSAVYLCASSPGGEQYFGPGTRLTVT.